These 3 T cell receptor beta chains were all obtained from the same sample, sequenced in a study of glioma-infiltrating T cells. The iRepertoire nested amplicon-rescue multiplex PCR amplified TCR alpha and beta CDR3s from RNA. A single record per CDR3 protein comes from TCRdb applying MiXCR to the multiplex PCR reads. The table includes 20,000 to 25,000 distinct CDR3 sequences, around 23% detected once. The sequencing sample was made of glioma tissue, nonneoplastic brain tissue, or PBMCs (not recorded which). These receptors all stem from a human donor with low-grade glioma or glioblastoma, undergoing nonglioma brain surgery, or in good health (not recorded which).

The gene calls are TRBV7-9 and TRBJ1-2; no reliable D call. Trimming removed 5 bases at V and 7 bases at J, with 20 bases between. Germline V gene lookup returns CDR1 SEHNR and CDR2 FQNEAQ (reference sequence). The CDR3 length is 15 residues. CDR3 bases: TGTGCCAGCAGCCTGAGGTCTGCTCGGGCCGCTGGCTACACCTTC. Its protein is CASSLRSARAAGYTF.

About this clonotype itself: A much larger clone differs by one base, so this may be a read error. The chain recombines TRBV20-1 with TRBJ1-6, with D tentatively TRBD1 (5 bases). The CDR3 runs 14 residues. CDR1 is DFQATT and CDR2 is SNEGSKA in the germline V gene (reference sequence). V was shortened by 0 bases and J by 11 bases, with 14 bases between the two germline ends. DNA of the CDR3: TGCAGTGCTAGAGAGGTGGCAGGGAATACACCCCTCCACTTT. Translated, it gives CSAREVAGNTPLHF.

For this clonotype: A much larger clonotype is one base distant, so this may be a read error. This sequence joins TRBV6-1 and TRBJ2-1; maybe TRBD1 (6 bases). Germline V lookup: CDR1 MNHNS, CDR2 SASEGT. The CDR3 is 13 amino acids. Here the CDR3 reads CATSEGGRYEQFF. CDR3 coding DNA: TGTGCCACCAGTGAAGGGGGTCGGTATGAGCAGTTCTTC.